The entry that follows covers one T cell receptor beta chain sequence. The sample belongs to a study of cytomegalovirus exposure and HLA in healthy donors. It was with 60 Vbeta and 13 Jbeta primers that the PCR ran. Method: immunoSEQ multiplex PCR; TCRdb's copy keeps in-frame clones and lacks some. The sample has around 170,000 clones, 82% seen once; the top ten hold roughly 0.73%. The ends lost 0 bases at V and 5 bases at J; junction bases unmatched: 13. Germline V gives CDR1 SGHRS, CDR2 YFSETQ. This CDR3 has 18 residues. Source material: PBMCs. This sequence was found in a woman between 18 and 30 years old in good health and CMV-seronegative. The chain has TRBV5-1 and TRBJ2-5, with 10 bases aligning to TRBD2. This CDR3 is CASSLVASGSRGGETQYF. The DNA for the CDR3 is TGCGCCAGCAGCTTGGTGGCTAGCGGGAGTCGTGGGGGGGAGACCCAGTACTTC.